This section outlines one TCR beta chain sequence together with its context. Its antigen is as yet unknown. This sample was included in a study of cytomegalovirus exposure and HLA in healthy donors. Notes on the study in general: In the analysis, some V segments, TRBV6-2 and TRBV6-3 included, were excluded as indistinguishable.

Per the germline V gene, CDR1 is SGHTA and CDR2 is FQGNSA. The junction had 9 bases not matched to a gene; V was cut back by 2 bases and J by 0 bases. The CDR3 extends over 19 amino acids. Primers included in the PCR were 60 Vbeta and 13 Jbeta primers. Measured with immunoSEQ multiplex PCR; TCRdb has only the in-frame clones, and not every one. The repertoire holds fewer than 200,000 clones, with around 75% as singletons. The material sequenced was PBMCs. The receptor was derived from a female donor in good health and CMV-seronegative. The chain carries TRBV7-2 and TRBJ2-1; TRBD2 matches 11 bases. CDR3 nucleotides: TGTGCCAGCAGCTTACAGGCTAGCGGGGGGCTGAGCTCCTACAATGAGCAGTTCTTC. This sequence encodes CASSLQASGGLSSYNEQFF.